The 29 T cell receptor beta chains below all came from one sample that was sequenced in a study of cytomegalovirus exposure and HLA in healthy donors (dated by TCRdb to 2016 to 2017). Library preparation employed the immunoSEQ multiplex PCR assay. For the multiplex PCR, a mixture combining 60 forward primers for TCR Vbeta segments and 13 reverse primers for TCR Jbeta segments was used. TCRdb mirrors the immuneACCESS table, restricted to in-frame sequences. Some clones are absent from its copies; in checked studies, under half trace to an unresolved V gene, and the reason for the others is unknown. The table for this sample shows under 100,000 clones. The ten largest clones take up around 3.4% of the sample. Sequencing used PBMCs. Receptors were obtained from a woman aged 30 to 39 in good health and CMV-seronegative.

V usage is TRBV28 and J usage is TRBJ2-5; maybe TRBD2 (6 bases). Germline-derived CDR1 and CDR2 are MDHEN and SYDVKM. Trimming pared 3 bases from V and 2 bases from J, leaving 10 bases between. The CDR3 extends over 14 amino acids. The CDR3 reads CASSLEGIQETQYF. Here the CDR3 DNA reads TGTGCCAGCAGTTTGGAGGGGATTCAAGAGACCCAGTACTTC.

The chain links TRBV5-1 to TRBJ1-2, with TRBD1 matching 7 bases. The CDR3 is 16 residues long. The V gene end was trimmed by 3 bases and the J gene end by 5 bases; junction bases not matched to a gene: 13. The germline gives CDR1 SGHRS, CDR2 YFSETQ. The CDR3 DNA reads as TGCGCCAGCAGCTCGGACAGGCTCCTGGAGAAGTATGGCTACACCTTC. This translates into CASSSDRLLEKYGYTF.

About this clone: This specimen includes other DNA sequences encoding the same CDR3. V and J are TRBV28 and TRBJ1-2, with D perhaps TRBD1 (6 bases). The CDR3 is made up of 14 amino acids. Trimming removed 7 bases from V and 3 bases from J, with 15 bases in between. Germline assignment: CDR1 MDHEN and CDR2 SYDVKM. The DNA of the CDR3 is TGTGCCAGCACGCAGGGGCCTCAATACTATGGCTACACCTTC. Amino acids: CASTQGPQYYGYTF.

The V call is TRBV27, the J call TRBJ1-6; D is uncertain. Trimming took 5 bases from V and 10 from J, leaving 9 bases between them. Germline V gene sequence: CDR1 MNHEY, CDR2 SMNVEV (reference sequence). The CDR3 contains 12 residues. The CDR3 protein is CASSPPGSPLHF. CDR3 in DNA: TGTGCCAGCAGTCCACCAGGATCACCCCTCCACTTT.

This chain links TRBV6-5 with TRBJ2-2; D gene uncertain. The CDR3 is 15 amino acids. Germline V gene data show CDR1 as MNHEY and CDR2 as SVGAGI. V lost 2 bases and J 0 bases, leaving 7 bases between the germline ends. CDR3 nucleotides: TGTGCCAGCAGTTACAACACGCCGAACACCGGGGAGCTGTTTTTT. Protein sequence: CASSYNTPNTGELFF.

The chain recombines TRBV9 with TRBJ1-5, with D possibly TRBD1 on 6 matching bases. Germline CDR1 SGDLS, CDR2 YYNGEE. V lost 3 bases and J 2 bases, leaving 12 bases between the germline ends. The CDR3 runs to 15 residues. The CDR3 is CASSGGTGRNQPQHF. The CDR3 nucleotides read TGTGCCAGCAGCGGCGGAACAGGGCGCAATCAGCCCCAGCATTTT. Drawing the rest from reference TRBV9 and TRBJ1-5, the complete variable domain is DSGVTQTPKHLITATGQRVTLRCSPRSGDLSVYWYQQSLDQGLQFLIQYYNGEERAKGNILERFSAQQFPDLHSELNLSSLELGDSALYFCASSGGTGRNQPQHFGDGTRLSIL.

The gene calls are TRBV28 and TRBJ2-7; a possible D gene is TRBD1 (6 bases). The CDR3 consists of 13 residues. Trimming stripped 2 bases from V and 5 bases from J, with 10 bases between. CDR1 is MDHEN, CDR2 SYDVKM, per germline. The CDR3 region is CASSLTGPDEQYF. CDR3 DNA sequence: TGTGCCAGCAGTTTAACAGGGCCGGACGAGCAGTACTTC.

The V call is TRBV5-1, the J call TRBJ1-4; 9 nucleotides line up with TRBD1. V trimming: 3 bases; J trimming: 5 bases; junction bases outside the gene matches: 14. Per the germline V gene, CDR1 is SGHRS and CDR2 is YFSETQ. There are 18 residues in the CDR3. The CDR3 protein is CASSWTPGQGTLNEKLFF. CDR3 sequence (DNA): TGCGCCAGCAGCTGGACACCGGGACAGGGAACCCTCAATGAAAAACTGTTTTTT.

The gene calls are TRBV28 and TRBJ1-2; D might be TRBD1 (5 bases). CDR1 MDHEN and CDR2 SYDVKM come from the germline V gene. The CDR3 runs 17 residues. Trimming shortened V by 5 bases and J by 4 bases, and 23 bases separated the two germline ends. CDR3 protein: CASSPQRDWDFSYGYTF. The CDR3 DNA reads TGTGCCAGCAGTCCCCAACGGGATTGGGACTTTAGCTATGGCTACACCTTC.

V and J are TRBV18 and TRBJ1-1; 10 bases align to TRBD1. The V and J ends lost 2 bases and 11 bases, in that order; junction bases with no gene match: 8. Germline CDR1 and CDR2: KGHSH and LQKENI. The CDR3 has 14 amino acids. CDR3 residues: CASSPGTGAFEAFF. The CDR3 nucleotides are TGTGCCAGCTCACCAGGGACAGGGGCCTTTGAGGCTTTCTTT.

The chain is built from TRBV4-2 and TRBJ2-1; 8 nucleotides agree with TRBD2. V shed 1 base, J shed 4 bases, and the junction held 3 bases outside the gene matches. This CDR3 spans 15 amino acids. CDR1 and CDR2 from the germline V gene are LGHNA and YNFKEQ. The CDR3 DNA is TGTGCCAGCAGCCAAGGGACTAGCCCGTACAATGAGCAGTTCTTC. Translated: CASSQGTSPYNEQFF.

CDR3 DNA: TGTGCCAGCAGCCACCTTGCGGGACAGGGGGCGGATGGCTACACCTTC. It specifies CASSHLAGQGADGYTF. The chain links TRBV5-6 to TRBJ1-2; 12 nucleotides align to TRBD1. Losses at the gene ends were 4 bases for V and 6 bases for J; bases not matched to a gene: 10. CDR1 and CDR2 from the germline V gene are SGHDT and YYEEEE. CDR3 length equals 16 residues.

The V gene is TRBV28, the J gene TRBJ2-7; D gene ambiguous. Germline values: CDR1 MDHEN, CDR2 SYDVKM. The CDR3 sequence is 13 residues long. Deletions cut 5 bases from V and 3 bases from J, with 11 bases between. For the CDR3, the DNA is TGTGCCAGCAGTGAAGACAATCGCTACGAGCAGTACTTC. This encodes CASSEDNRYEQYF.

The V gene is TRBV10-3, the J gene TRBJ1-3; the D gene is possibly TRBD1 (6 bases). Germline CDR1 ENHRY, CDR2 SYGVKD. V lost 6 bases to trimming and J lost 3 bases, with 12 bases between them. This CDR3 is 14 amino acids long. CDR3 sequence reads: CAISGQILGNTIYF. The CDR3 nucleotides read TGTGCCATCAGCGGACAGATTCTTGGAAACACCATATATTTT.

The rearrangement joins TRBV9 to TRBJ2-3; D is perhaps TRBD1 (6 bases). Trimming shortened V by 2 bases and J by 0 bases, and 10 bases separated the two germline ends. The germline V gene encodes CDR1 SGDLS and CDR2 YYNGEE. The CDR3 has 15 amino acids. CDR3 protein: CASSVGQMSTDTQYF. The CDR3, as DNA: TGTGCCAGCAGCGTCGGACAGATGAGCACAGATACGCAGTATTTT.

CDR3 in amino acids: CASSPLVYNEQFF. The CDR3 bases are TGTGCCAGCAGCCCACTAGTCTACAATGAGCAGTTCTTC. The genes are TRBV11-1 and TRBJ2-1, with D possibly TRBD2 on 5 matching bases. The V gene lost 5 bases and the J gene lost 3 bases, with 8 bases spanning the gap. The length of the CDR3 is 13 residues. Germline V CDR1 and CDR2: SGHAT, FQDESV (reference sequence).

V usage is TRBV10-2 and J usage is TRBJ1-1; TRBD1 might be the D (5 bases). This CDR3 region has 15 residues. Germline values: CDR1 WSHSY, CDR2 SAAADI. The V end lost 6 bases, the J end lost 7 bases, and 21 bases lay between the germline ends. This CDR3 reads CASRLTSETDIEAFF. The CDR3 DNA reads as TGCGCCAGCAGACTCACATCCGAGACAGATATTGAAGCTTTCTTT.

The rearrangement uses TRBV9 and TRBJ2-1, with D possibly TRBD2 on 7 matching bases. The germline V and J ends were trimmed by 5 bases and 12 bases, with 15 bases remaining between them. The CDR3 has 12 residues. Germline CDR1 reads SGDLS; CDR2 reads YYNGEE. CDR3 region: CASSGGGPRQFF. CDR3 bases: TGTGCCAGCAGTGGGGGGGGGCCCCGGCAGTTCTTC.

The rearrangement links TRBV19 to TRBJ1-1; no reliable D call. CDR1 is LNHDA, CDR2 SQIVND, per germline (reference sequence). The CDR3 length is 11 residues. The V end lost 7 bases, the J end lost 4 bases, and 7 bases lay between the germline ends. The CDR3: CASNAGTEAFF. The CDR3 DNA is TGTGCCAGTAATGCGGGCACTGAAGCTTTCTTT. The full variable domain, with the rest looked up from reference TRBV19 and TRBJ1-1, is DGGITQSPKYLFRKEGQNVTLSCEQNLNHDAMYWYRQDPGQGLRLIYYSQIVNDFQKGDIAEGYSVSREKKESFPLTVTSAQKNPTAFYLCASNAGTEAFFGQGTRLTVV.

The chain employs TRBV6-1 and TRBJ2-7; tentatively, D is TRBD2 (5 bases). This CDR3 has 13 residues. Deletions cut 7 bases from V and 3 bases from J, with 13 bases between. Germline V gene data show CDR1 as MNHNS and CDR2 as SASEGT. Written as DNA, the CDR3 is TGTGCCAGCATCTTTCGGGAAGGCTACGAGCAGTACTTC. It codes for CASIFREGYEQYF.

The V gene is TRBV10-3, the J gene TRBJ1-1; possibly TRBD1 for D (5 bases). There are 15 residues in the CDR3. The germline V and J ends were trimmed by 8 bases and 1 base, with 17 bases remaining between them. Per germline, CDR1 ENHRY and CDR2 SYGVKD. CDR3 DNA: TGTGCCATCGCCCAAGGGGCCGACAGGAACACTGAAGCTTTCTTT. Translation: CAIAQGADRNTEAFF.

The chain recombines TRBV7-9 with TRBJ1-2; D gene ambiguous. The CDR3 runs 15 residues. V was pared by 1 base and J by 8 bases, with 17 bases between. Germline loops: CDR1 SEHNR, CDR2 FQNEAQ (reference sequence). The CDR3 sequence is CASSLVTLREWGYTF. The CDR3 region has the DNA TGTGCCAGCAGCTTAGTAACGCTACGGGAGTGGGGCTACACCTTC.

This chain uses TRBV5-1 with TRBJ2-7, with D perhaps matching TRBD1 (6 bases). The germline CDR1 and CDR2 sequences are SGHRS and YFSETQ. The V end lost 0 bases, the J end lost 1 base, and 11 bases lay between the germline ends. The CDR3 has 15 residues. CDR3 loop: CASSLEQGGSYEQYF. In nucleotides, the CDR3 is TGCGCCAGCAGCTTGGAACAGGGTGGGTCCTACGAGCAGTACTTC.

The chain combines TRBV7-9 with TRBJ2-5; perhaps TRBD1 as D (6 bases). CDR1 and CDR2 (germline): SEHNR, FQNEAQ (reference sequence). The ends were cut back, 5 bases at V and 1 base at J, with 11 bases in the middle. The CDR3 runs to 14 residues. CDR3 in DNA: TGTGCCAGCAGCCTCCGGACAGCCCAAGAGACCCAGTACTTC. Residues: CASSLRTAQETQYF.

The chain's CDR3 is CASSPDTSYNSPLHF. CDR3 DNA: TGTGCCAGCAGCCCCGACACCTCCTATAATTCACCCCTCCACTTT. The V and J genes are TRBV7-9 and TRBJ1-6; no definite D call. The CDR3 covers 15 residues. Germline CDR1 and CDR2: SEHNR and FQNEAQ (reference sequence). Trimming stripped 5 bases from V and 0 bases from J, with 8 bases between.

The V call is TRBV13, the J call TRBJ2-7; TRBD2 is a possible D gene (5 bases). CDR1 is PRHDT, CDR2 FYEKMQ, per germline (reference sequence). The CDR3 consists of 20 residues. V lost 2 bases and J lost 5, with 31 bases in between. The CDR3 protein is CASSLFPTLSGVKAENEQYF. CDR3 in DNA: TGTGCCAGCAGCTTATTTCCGACCTTATCCGGGGTGAAAGCAGAGAACGAGCAGTACTTC.

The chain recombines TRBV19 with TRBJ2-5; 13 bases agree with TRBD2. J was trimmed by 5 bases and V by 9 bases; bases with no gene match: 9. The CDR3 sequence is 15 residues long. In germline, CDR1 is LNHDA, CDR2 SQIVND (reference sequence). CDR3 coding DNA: TGTGCCAGCACCCCGGGACTAGCGGGAATGGAGACCCAGTACTTC. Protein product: CASTPGLAGMETQYF.

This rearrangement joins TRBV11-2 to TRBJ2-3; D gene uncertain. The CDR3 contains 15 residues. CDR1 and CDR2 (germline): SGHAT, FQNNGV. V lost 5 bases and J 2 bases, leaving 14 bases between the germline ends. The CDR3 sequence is CASSPMGSPTDTQYF. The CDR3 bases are TGTGCCAGCAGCCCAATGGGCTCCCCCACAGATACGCAGTATTTT.

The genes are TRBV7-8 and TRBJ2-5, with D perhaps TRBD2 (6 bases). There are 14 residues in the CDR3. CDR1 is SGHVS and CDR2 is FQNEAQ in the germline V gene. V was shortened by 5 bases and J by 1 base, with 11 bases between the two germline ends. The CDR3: CASSLDGGQETQYF. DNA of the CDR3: TGTGCCAGCAGCCTCGACGGGGGCCAAGAGACCCAGTACTTC.